These 6 T cell receptor beta chains came from one sample sequenced in a study of blood T cell repertoires in COVID-19. The data were produced by immunoSEQ multiplex PCR, yet TCRdb's version contains in-frame clones alone and is incomplete. This sample yields about 400,000 clones, of which approximately 89% are seen a single time; approximately 1.9% belongs to the top ten. The sequenced sample was PBMCs or T cells enriched from blood (not recorded which). These receptors were obtained from a man in his forties in a cohort exposed to, infected with or recovered from COVID-19 (not recorded which).

The J gene is TRBJ2-2, the V gene TRBV5-1; possibly TRBD1 for D (6 bases). V was trimmed by 0 bases and J by 5 bases, leaving 11 bases between them. Germline V gene sequence: CDR1 SGHRS, CDR2 YFSETQ. CDR3 size: 15 residues. The CDR3 DNA reads as TGCGCCAGCAGCTTGGCTGTTCAGGGGACCGGGGAGCTGTTTTTT. Translated, it gives CASSLAVQGTGELFF. Supplemented by reference TRBV5-1 and TRBJ2-2, the full variable domain reads KAGVTQTPRYLIKTRGQQVTLSCSPISGHRSVSWYQQTPGQGLQFLFEYFSETQRNKGNFPGRFSGRQFSNSRSEMNVSTLELGDSALYLCASSLAVQGTGELFFGEGSRLTVL.

This chain connects TRBV25-1 to TRBJ1-5; TRBD1 matches 10 bases. V gave up 1 base and J gave up 5 bases; unmatched junction bases: 2. The germline gives CDR1 MGHDK, CDR2 SYGVNS. The CDR3 is 15 amino acids. CDR3 region: CASSESGQGYQPQHF. In DNA form, the CDR3 reads TGTGCCAGCAGTGAATCGGGACAGGGGTATCAGCCCCAGCATTTT. Filled out from reference TRBV25-1 and TRBJ1-5, the complete variable domain reads EADIYQTPRYLVIGTGKKITLECSQTMGHDKMYWYQQDPGMELHLIHYSYGVNSTEKGDLSSESTVSRIRTEHFPLTLESARPSHTSQYLCASSESGQGYQPQHFGDGTRLSIL.

The V and J genes are TRBV18 and TRBJ2-7; D not certain. CDR1 is KGHSH, CDR2 LQKENI, per germline. The CDR3 totals 14 residues. Trimming took off 6 bases at V and 2 bases at J, with 14 bases between the two ends. CDR3 sequence reads: CASSLSRRTYEQYF. CDR3 nucleotide sequence: TGTGCCAGCTCGCTCTCTAGACGGACCTACGAGCAGTACTTC.

This clone was detected only a few times. The chain uses TRBV5-1 and TRBJ2-7, with TRBD1 as a possible D gene (6 bases). V was clipped by 5 bases and J by 6 bases, with 12 bases between them. From germline, CDR1 is SGHRS and CDR2 YFSETQ. CDR3 length: 12 residues. The DNA of the CDR3 is TGCGCCAGCAGTTCAACAGGGACCGAGCAGTACTTC. This sequence encodes CASSSTGTEQYF.

Of note for this clone: Other DNA sequences from this sample encode an identical CDR3 as well. The rearrangement uses TRBV5-1 and TRBJ2-7; TRBD1 aligns across 8 bases. After removal of 0 bases from V and 3 bases from J, the junction contained 5 bases not matched to a gene. CDR1 SGHRS and CDR2 YFSETQ come from the germline V gene. The CDR3 runs 15 residues. CDR3 coding DNA: TGCGCCAGCAGCTTGGGGGGGACAGGAATCTACGAGCAGTACTTC. Amino acids: CASSLGGTGIYEQYF.

V gene TRBV5-1 combines with J gene TRBJ2-5; 9 bases line up with TRBD1. Germline V lookup: CDR1 SGHRS, CDR2 YFSETQ. The V segment lost 4 bases and the J segment 3 bases; nucleotides outside the gene matches: 4. The CDR3 contains 14 residues. The CDR3 sequence: CASSTWTGEETQYF. The CDR3 DNA reads TGCGCCAGCAGCACGTGGACAGGGGAAGAGACCCAGTACTTC.